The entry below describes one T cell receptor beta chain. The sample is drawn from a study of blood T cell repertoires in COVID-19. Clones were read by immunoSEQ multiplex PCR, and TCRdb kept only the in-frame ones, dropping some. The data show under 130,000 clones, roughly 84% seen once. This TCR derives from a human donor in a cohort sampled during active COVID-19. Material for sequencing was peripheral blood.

The CDR3 reads CASSFGQVTDTQYF. As DNA, the CDR3 is TGTGCCAGCAGCTTCGGACAAGTCACAGATACGCAGTATTTT. J is TRBJ2-3 and V is TRBV11-2; TRBD1 might be the D (5 bases). Trimming stripped 3 bases from V and 2 bases from J, with 9 bases between. The CDR3 is 14 amino acids. Germline V lookup: CDR1 SGHAT, CDR2 FQNNGV.